Below are 18 T cell receptor beta chains sequenced from a single sample in a study of T cells after posttransplantation cyclophosphamide. Control samples came 1 year after myeloablative marrow transplants with methotrexate plus calcineurin inhibitor. Using immunoSEQ multiplex PCR, the repertoire was profiled, and TCRdb retains in-frame clones only, with some absent. The sample holds 15,000 to 20,000 clones, approximately 81% seen once. This specimen was PBMCs, taken approximately 64 weeks after allogeneic stem cell transplant with calcineurin inhibitor and methotrexate. The receptors were sampled from a male patient between 25 and 39 years old who received an allogeneic stem cell transplant from an unrelated donor, was CMV-positive, and had acute and chronic GVHD. Among the T cells, some may be from the graft donor.

The chain employs TRBV28 and TRBJ1-1; D remains ambiguous. Trimming cost V 8 bases and J 6 bases, with 19 bases left between them. Germline V gene lookup returns CDR1 MDHEN and CDR2 SYDVKM. CDR3 length: 14 amino acids. CDR3 region: CASALRGFVPEAFF. For the CDR3, the DNA is TGTGCCAGCGCTCTCCGGGGATTTGTCCCTGAAGCTTTCTTT.

The chain links TRBV4-3 to TRBJ2-7; possible D gene TRBD2, 6 bases. The CDR3 spans 16 residues. V lost 4 bases to trimming and J lost 0 bases, with 16 bases between them. Germline V gene data show CDR1 as LGHNA and CDR2 as YSLEER. The CDR3 reads CASSLFGSGSSYEQYF. CDR3 sequence (DNA): TGCGCCAGCAGCCTCTTCGGTAGCGGAAGCTCCTACGAGCAGTACTTC.

V usage is TRBV7-8 and J usage is TRBJ1-1, with D perhaps TRBD1 (6 bases). V was clipped by 5 bases and J by 4 bases, with 26 bases between them. In germline, CDR1 is SGHVS, CDR2 FQNEAQ. The CDR3 contains 18 residues. The CDR3 nucleotides read TGTGCCAGCAGCACTCGACAGTCCTTAGGGGGTTGGTCCACTGAAGCTTTCTTT. This gives the protein CASSTRQSLGGWSTEAFF.

A single count supports this clone. The chain has TRBV28 and TRBJ1-1; tentatively, D is TRBD1 (5 bases). CDR1 is MDHEN and CDR2 is SYDVKM in the germline V gene. Trimming left V 3 bases short and J 1 base short, with 15 bases between. CDR3 size: 16 residues. The CDR3 protein is CASSLSQGYGNTEAFF. The CDR3, as DNA: TGTGCCAGCAGTTTGTCGCAGGGTTACGGGAACACTGAAGCTTTCTTT. Using reference TRBV28 and TRBJ1-1 for the parts outside the CDR3, the full variable domain is DVKVTQSSRYLVKRTGEKVFLECVQDMDHENMFWYRQDPGLGLRLIYFSYDVKMKEKGDIPEGYSVSREKKERFSLILESASTNQTSMYLCASSLSQGYGNTEAFFGQGTRLTVV.

The chain links TRBV28 to TRBJ2-2; perhaps TRBD2 as D (6 bases). The V end was cut by 3 bases, the J end by 5 bases, with 16 bases between. Germline lookup yields CDR1 MDHEN and CDR2 SYDVKM. The CDR3 covers 16 residues. CDR3 protein: CASSLGLADPTGELFF. CDR3 DNA sequence: TGTGCCAGCAGTTTGGGTTTAGCGGATCCTACCGGGGAGCTGTTTTTT.

The table lists this clone with a few counts. J is TRBJ1-2 and V is TRBV30; 11 nucleotides match TRBD1. Germline V lookup: CDR1 GTSNPN, CDR2 SVGIG (reference sequence). This CDR3 contains 22 residues. V trimming: 1 base; J trimming: 6 bases; junction bases outside the gene matches: 28. CDR3 protein: CAWSDTPGQGVSAGWGGDGYTF. In DNA form, the CDR3 reads TGTGCCTGGAGTGATACTCCGGGACAGGGGGTAAGCGCGGGCTGGGGGGGCGATGGCTACACCTTC. The entire variable domain, with the rest obtained from reference TRBV30 and TRBJ1-2, is as follows: SQTIHQWPATLVQPVGSPLSLECTVEGTSNPNLYWYRQAAGRGLQLLFYSVGIGQISSEVPQNLSASRPQDRQFILSSKKLLLSDSGFYLCAWSDTPGQGVSAGWGGDGYTFGSGTRLTVV.

The J gene is TRBJ2-7, the V gene TRBV6-5, with TRBD2 matching 8 bases. V trimming: 2 bases; J trimming: 3 bases; junction bases outside the gene matches: 6. CDR3 length: 15 residues. Germline loops: CDR1 MNHEY, CDR2 SVGAGI. The DNA of the CDR3 is TGTGCCAGCAGTTACATAGCGGGACCTTACTACGAGCAGTACTTC. This codes for CASSYIAGPYYEQYF.

The J gene is TRBJ2-1, the V gene TRBV14, with a possible D match to TRBD2 (5 bases). Germline CDR1 is SGHDN and CDR2 is FVKESK. This CDR3 spans 15 amino acids. Trimming took off 1 base at V and 10 bases at J, with 17 bases between the two ends. The CDR3 protein is CASSQALGSPGEQFF. CDR3 in DNA: TGTGCCAGCAGCCAAGCCCTGGGTTCACCGGGAGAGCAGTTCTTC. The entire variable domain, with the rest obtained from reference TRBV14 and TRBJ2-1, is as follows: EAGVTQFPSHSVIEKGQTVTLRCDPISGHDNLYWYRRVMGKEIKFLLHFVKESKQDESGMPNNRFLAERTGGTYSTLKVQPAELEDSGVYFCASSQALGSPGEQFFGPGTRLTVL.

The CDR3 region is CASSQEWGLNTEAFF. DNA of the CDR3: TGCGCCAGCAGCCAAGAGTGGGGCCTGAACACTGAAGCTTTCTTT. This chain joins TRBV4-1 and TRBJ1-1, with a tentative D call TRBD1 (5 bases). Germline lookup yields CDR1 MGHRA and CDR2 YSYEKL. The germline V and J ends were trimmed by 0 bases and 0 bases, with 8 bases remaining between them. The CDR3 consists of 15 residues.

This clone has a handful of counts. The chain links TRBV6-5 to TRBJ1-3, with D tentatively TRBD1 (6 bases). V lost 0 bases to trimming and J lost 3 bases, with 9 bases between them. Germline V gene sequence: CDR1 MNHEY, CDR2 SVGAGI. CDR3 length: 15 amino acids. CDR3 in amino acids: CASSYSTGFGNTIYF. In DNA form, the CDR3 reads TGTGCCAGCAGTTACTCTACAGGGTTTGGAAACACCATATATTTT.

This rearrangement joins TRBV28 to TRBJ1-2, with 8 positions matching TRBD1. The ends lost 1 base at V and 4 bases at J; junction bases unmatched: 8. The CDR3 contains 16 residues. CDR1 and CDR2 (germline): MDHEN, SYDVKM. This CDR3 reads CASSLSGQGYSYGYTF. The CDR3 DNA follows: TGTGCCAGCAGTTTATCTGGACAGGGTTATAGCTATGGCTACACCTTC.

The chain combines TRBV2 with TRBJ2-3; 15 bases align to TRBD2. The CDR3 runs to 14 residues. Trimming took 9 bases from V and 8 from J; bases not matched to a gene: 6. The germline CDR1 and CDR2 sequences are SNHLY and FYNNEI. CDR3 protein: CARRTSGGAGTQYF. The CDR3 nucleotides read TGTGCCAGGCGGACTAGCGGGGGGGCGGGTACGCAGTATTTT.

This chain links TRBV7-2 with TRBJ1-2; no clear D. The germline V gene encodes CDR1 SGHTA and CDR2 FQGNSA. The CDR3 is made up of 13 amino acids. V shed 1 base and J shed 2 bases, with 5 bases lying between them. This chain's CDR3 is CASSLEQNYGYTF. Written as DNA, the CDR3 is TGTGCCAGCAGCTTAGAACAGAACTATGGCTACACCTTC.

This clone was seen just once. V and J are TRBV7-2 and TRBJ2-7, with a possible D match to TRBD1 (6 bases). Between the trimmed V and J ends, which lost 1 base and 2 bases, there was a span of 12 bases. The CDR3 contains 15 residues. Germline CDR1 reads SGHTA; CDR2 reads FQGNSA. The CDR3 is CASSLVWGLAYEQYF. Here the CDR3 DNA reads TGTGCCAGCAGCTTAGTCTGGGGGCTAGCCTACGAGCAGTACTTC.

This chain uses TRBV4-1 with TRBJ1-5, with D perhaps matching TRBD1 (5 bases). The CDR3 extends over 15 amino acids. The V and J ends lost 4 bases and 3 bases respectively, with 13 bases between them. Germline values: CDR1 MGHRA, CDR2 YSYEKL. The CDR3 DNA reads TGCGCCAGCAGCCCACTGGGGCAGATCAATCAGCCCCAGCATTTT. As protein: CASSPLGQINQPQHF.

The rearrangement joins TRBV29-1 to TRBJ2-4; unclear D gene. V gave up 4 bases and J gave up 0 bases, with 13 bases separating them. Germline assignment: CDR1 SQVTM and CDR2 ANQGSEA. There are 15 residues in the CDR3. This CDR3 is CSVVLTSLAKNIQYF. In DNA form, the CDR3 reads TGCAGCGTTGTACTCACTTCACTAGCCAAAAACATTCAGTACTTC.

The J gene is TRBJ2-3, the V gene TRBV7-7; maybe TRBD2 (6 bases). Germline-derived CDR1 and CDR2 are SSHAT and FNYEAQ (reference sequence). This CDR3 spans 15 amino acids. V was clipped by 3 bases and J by 2 bases, with 12 bases between them. The CDR3 nucleotides read TGTGCCAGCAGCTTGGGTAGCGGACCCACAGATACGCAGTATTTT. Residues: CASSLGSGPTDTQYF.

The rearrangement uses TRBV2 and TRBJ1-2, with D unresolved. The V and J ends lost 3 bases and 4 bases respectively, with 3 bases between them. Germline CDR1 and CDR2: SNHLY and FYNNEI. The CDR3 totals 11 residues. The CDR3 here is CASSDSYGYTF. The DNA for the CDR3 is TGTGCCAGCAGTGACAGCTATGGCTACACCTTC. The variable domain in full, with the rest retrieved from reference TRBV2 and TRBJ1-2, is EPEVTQTPSHQVTQMGQEVILRCVPISNHLYFYWYRQILGQKVEFLVSFYNNEISEKSEIFDDQFSVERPDGSNFTLKIRSTKLEDSAMYFCASSDSYGYTFGSGTRLTVV.